This section outlines one T cell receptor beta chain sequence together with its context. Its antigen is unknown. Clones were sequenced by immunoSEQ multiplex PCR, and TCRdb holds only the in-frame ones, with some missing. The sample shows some 70,000 clones, over 80% of them seen only once. The data derive from a study of radiation and T cells in renal cell carcinoma. Study-level background: Nephrectomy followed 15 Gy stereotactic body radiation by 4 weeks.

Whole-study results and caveats: In blood, top tumor clones expanded by 2 weeks, shrinking by 4.

Time point noted: blood 2 weeks post-SBRT. Treatment: 15 Gy SBRT to primary tumor, nephrectomy 4 weeks later. The CDR3 has 16 residues. Germline values: CDR1 SGHRS, CDR2 YFSETQ. After removal of 0 bases from V and 5 bases from J, the junction contained 5 bases not matched to a gene. This rearrangement joins TRBV5-1 to TRBJ2-2, with TRBD2 matching over 9 bases. The TCR sequence derives from a man between 60 and 75 years old with renal cell carcinoma. Sequencing was performed on blood, taken from a patient whose treatment included radiotherapy and nephrectomy. CDR3 region: CASSLVAGAGTGELFF. The CDR3 nucleotides read TGCGCCAGCAGCTTGGTAGCGGGAGCGGGAACCGGGGAGCTGTTTTTT.